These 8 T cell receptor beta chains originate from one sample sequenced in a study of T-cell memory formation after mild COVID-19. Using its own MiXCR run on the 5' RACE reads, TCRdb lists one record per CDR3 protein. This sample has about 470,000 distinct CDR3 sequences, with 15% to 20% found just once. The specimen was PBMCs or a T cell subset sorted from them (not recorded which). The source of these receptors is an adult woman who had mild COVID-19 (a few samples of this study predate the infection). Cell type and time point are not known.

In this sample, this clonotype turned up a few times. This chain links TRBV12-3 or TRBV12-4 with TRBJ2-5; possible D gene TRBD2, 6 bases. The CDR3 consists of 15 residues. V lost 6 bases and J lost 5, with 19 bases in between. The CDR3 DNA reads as TGTGCCAGCAGGGGACTTTTAGCCTCCGGGGAGACCCAGTACTTC. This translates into CASRGLLASGETQYF.

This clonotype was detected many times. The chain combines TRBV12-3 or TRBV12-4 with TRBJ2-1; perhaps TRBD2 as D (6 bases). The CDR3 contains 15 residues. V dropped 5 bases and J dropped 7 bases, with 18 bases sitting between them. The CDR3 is CASSTGLMFVNEQFF. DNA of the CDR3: TGTGCCAGCAGTACAGGACTAATGTTTGTGAATGAGCAGTTCTTC.

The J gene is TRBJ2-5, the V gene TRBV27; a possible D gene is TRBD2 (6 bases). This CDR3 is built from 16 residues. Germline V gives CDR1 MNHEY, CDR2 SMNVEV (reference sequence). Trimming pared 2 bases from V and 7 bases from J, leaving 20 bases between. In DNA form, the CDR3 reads TGTGCCAGCAGTTTAGGTGGGGGGACCCCAAGAGGGACCCAGTACTTC. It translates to CASSLGGGTPRGTQYF.

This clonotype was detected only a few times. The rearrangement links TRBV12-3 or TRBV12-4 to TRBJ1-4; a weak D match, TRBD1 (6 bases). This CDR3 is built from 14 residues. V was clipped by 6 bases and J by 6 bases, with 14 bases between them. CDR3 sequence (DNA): TGTGCCAGCAGGACCGGGACAAAATATGAAAAACTGTTTTTT. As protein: CASRTGTKYEKLFF.

CDR3 bases: TGCGCCAGCAGCCCGCGACAGGGAACCTCCTACGAGCAGTACTTC. Protein sequence: CASSPRQGTSYEQYF. This chain links TRBV5-1 with TRBJ2-7, with 7 bases that match TRBD1. The CDR3 totals 15 residues. In germline, CDR1 is SGHRS, CDR2 YFSETQ. After removal of 4 bases from V and 0 bases from J, the junction contained 7 bases not matched to a gene.

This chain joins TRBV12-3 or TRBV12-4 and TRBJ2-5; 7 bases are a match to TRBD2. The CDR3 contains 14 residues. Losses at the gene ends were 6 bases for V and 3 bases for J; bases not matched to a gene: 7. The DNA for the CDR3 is TGTGCCAGCAGCAACCTCGCGGGGGAAGAGACCCAGTACTTC. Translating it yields CASSNLAGEETQYF.

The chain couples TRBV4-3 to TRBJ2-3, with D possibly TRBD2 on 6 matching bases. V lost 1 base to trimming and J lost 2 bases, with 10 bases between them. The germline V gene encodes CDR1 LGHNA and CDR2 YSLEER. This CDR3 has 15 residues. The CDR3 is CASSQGRGSTDTQYF. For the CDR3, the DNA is TGCGCCAGCAGCCAAGGGCGGGGATCCACAGATACGCAGTATTTT.

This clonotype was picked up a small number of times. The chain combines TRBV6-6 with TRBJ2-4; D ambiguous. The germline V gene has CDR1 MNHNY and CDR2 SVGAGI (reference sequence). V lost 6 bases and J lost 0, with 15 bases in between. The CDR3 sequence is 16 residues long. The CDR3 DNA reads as TGTGCCAGCAGGGCTAGACAAAACACAGCCAAAAACATTCAGTACTTC. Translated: CASRARQNTAKNIQYF.